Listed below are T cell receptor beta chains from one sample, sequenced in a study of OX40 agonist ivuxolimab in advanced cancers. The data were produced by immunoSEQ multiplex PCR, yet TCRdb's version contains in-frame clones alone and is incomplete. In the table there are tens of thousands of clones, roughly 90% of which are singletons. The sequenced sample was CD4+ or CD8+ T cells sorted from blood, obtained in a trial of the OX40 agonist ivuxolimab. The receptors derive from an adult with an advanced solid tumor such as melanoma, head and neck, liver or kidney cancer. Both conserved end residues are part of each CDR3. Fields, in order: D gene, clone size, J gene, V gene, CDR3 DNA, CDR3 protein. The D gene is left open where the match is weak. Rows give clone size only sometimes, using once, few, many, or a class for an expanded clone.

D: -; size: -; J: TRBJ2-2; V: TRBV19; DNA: TGTGCCAGTAGTAGAACGACGGGGGCGAACACCGGGGAGCTGTTTTTT; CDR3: CASSRTTGANTGELFF
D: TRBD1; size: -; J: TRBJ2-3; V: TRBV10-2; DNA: TGCGCCAGCAGCTCGGGACAGGGCGGCGCAGATACGCAGTATTTT; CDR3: CASSSGQGGADTQYF
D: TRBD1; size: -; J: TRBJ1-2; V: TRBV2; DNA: TGTGCCAGCACTCTCAAGGGGACAGGGGGAATCAACTATGGCTACACCTTC; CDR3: CASTLKGTGGINYGYTF
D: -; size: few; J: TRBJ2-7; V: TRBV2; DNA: TGTGCCAGCAGTGCGCAGAGCTACGAGCAGTACTTC; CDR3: CASSAQSYEQYF
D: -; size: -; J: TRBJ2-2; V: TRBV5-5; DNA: TGTGCCAGCAGCCTCCGGGACATCGCGACCGGGGAGCTGTTTTTT; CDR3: CASSLRDIATGELFF
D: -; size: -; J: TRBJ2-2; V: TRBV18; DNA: TGTGCCAGCTCACCACCTGGTGGTACCGGGGAGCTGTTTTTT; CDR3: CASSPPGGTGELFF
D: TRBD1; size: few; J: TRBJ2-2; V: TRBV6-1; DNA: TGTGCCAGCAGGGTGGACAGGGTTGGCGCCGGGGAGCTGTTTTTT; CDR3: CASRVDRVGAGELFF
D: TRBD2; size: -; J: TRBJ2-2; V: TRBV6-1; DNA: TGTGCCAGCAGTCGTAGCGGGAGTAGTACCGGGGAGCTGTTTTTT; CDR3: CASSRSGSSTGELFF
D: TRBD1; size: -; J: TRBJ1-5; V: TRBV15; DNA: TGTGCCACCAGCACCTCTTTTGACAGGGGGCGGAATCAGCCCCAGCATTTT; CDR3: CATSTSFDRGRNQPQHF
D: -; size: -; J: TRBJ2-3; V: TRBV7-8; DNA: TGTGCCAGCAGCTTTGCTGGGGGGGATACGCAGTATTTT; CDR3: CASSFAGGDTQYF
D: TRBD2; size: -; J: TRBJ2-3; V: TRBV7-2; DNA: TGTGCCAGCAGCTCCTTACTAGCGGAAAATACGCAGTATTTT; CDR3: CASSSLLAENTQYF
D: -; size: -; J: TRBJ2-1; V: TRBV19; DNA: TGTGCCAGTAGAAGGTCTCTACTCTACAATGAGCAGTTCTTC; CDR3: CASRRSLLYNEQFF
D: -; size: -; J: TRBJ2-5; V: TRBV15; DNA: TGTGCCACCAGCAGAGGCAGGGCAGAGACCCAGTACTTC; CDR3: CATSRGRAETQYF
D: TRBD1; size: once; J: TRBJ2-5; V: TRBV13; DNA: TGTGCCAGCAGCTCCCAATTTGGACAGGGTTTCCAAGAGACCCAGTACTTC; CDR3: CASSSQFGQGFQETQYF
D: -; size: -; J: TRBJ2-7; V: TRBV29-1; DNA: TGCAGCGTTGCGGGGAAGACTGCCTACGAGCAGTACTTC; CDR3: CSVAGKTAYEQYF
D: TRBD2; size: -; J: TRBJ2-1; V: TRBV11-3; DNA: TGTGCCAGCAGGAAGGTAGCGGGAGTGGATGGTGAGCAGTTCTTC; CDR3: CASRKVAGVDGEQFF
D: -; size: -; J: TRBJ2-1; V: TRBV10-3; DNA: TGTGCCATCAGGGGCGAGGCGTATGAGCAGTTCTTC; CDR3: CAIRGEAYEQFF
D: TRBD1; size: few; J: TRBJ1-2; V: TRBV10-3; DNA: TGTGCCATCAGTCCGGGGACAGGGAACAACTATGGCTACACCTTC; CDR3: CAISPGTGNNYGYTF
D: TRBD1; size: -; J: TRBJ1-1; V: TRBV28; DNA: TGTGCCAGCAGTTTGTTGGGACAGCCGAACACTGAAGCTTTCTTT; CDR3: CASSLLGQPNTEAFF
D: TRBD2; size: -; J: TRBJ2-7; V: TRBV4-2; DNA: TGTGCCAGCAGCCGAGCCTCGGGACTAGCGGACTACGAGCAGTACTTC; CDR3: CASSRASGLADYEQYF
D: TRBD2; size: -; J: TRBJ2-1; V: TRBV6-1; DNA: TGTGCCAGCAGTGCGGAGCGGGGGGGGTTGGAGCAGTTCTTC; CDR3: CASSAERGGLEQFF
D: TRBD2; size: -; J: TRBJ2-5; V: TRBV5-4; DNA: TGTGCCAGCAGCGGCGGGACTAGCGGGAGTAAAGAGACCCAGTACTTC; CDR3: CASSGGTSGSKETQYF
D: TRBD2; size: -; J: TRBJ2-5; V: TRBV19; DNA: TGTGCCAGTAGTAATAGCGGGGGTGGGGAGACCCAGTACTTC; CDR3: CASSNSGGGETQYF
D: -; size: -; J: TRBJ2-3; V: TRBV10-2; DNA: TGCGCCAGCGGTGGGGGGCTAGCGGCCACAGATACGCAGTATTTT; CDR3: CASGGGLAATDTQYF
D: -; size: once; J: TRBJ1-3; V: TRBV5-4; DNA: TGTGCCAGCAGCTTGGGAGGACGGCGGGGGGTCTCTGGAAACACCATATATTTT; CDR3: CASSLGGRRGVSGNTIYF
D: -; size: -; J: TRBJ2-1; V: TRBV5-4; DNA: TGTGCCAGCAGCTTGGGACCGGGGAGCAATGAGCAGTTCTTC; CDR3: CASSLGPGSNEQFF
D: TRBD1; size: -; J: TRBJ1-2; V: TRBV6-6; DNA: TGTGCCAGCAGTTACTCTGGGGACAGACACAATGGCTACACCTTC; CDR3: CASSYSGDRHNGYTF
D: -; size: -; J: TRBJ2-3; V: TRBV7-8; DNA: TGTGCCAGCAGCTTGGGACTTGAACCTACTACAGATACGCAGTATTTT; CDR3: CASSLGLEPTTDTQYF
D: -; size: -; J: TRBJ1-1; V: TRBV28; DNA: TGTGCCAGCCATGGACAACCCCTGAACACTGAAGCTTTCTTT; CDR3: CASHGQPLNTEAFF
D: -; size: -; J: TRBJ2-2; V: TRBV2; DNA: TGTGCCAGCAGCATAGAAGCGGACACCGGGGAGCTGTTTTTT; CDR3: CASSIEADTGELFF
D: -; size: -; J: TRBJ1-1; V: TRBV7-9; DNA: TGTGCCAGCAGCCCTCTGCAGGGCATAATGACTGAAGCTTTCTTT; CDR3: CASSPLQGIMTEAFF
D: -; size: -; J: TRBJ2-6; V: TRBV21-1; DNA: TGTGCCAGCAGCAATATTCGGGTGGGGGCCAACGTCCTGACTTTC; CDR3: CASSNIRVGANVLTF
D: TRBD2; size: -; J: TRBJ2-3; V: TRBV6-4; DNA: TGTGCCAGCAGTGCGAGCGGGGGGTTCACAGATACGCAGTATTTT; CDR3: CASSASGGFTDTQYF
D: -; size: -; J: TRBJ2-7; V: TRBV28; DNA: TGTGCCAGCAGTTGGGCGGCTGCCTACGAGCAGTACTTC; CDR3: CASSWAAAYEQYF
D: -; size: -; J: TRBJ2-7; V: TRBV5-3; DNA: TGTGCCAGAAGCGGACAATCGCGACGGTTCAGCTACGAGCAGTACTTC; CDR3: CARSGQSRRFSYEQYF
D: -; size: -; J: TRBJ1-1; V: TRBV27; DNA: TGTGCCAGCAGTAAACAAGTTTGGAACACTGAAGCTTTCTTT; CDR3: CASSKQVWNTEAFF
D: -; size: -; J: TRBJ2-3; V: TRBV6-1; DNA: TGTGCCACAGGCGACCGGACAGCAAGCACAGATACGCAGTATTTT; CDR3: CATGDRTASTDTQYF
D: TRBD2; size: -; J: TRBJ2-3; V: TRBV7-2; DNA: TGTGCCAGCAGCTTAAAGCGGGGGGCCGATTCAGATACGCAGTATTTT; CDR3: CASSLKRGADSDTQYF
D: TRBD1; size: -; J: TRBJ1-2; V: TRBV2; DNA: TGTGCCAGCAGTGAAATCCTGGGACAGGGGTCTGGCTACACCTTC; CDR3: CASSEILGQGSGYTF
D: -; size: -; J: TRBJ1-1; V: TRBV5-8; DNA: TGTGCCAGCAGCCCGAGGGGAGAGGGTGAAGCTTTCTTT; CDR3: CASSPRGEGEAFF
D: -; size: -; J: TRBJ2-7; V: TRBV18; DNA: TGTGCCAGCTCACCAGTACAGGGAATTGGCGAGCAGTACTTC; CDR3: CASSPVQGIGEQYF
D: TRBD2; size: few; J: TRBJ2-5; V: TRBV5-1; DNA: TGCGCCAGCAGCCGGACCGGGACTAGCGGACAAGAGACCCAGTACTTC; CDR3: CASSRTGTSGQETQYF
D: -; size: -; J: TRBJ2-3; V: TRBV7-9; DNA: TGTGCCAGCCGGGGGGCAGCCACAGATACGCAGTATTTT; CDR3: CASRGAATDTQYF
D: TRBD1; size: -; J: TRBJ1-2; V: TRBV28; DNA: TGTGCCAGCAGGTCCGGGACAGACTATGGCTACACCTTC; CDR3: CASRSGTDYGYTF
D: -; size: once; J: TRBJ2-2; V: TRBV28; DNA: TGTGCCAGCAGTTTTCAAGGCAGCCTGGGGACCGGGGAGCTGTTTTTT; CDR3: CASSFQGSLGTGELFF
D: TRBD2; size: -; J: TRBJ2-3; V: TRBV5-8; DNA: TGTGCCAGCAGCGTGGGACTAGCGGGGTGGGATACGCAGTATTTT; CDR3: CASSVGLAGWDTQYF
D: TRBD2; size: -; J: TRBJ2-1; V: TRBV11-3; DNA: TGTGCCAGCAACGGACTAGCGGGGGGAATTGCAAGCTCCTACAATGAGCAGTTCTTC; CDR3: CASNGLAGGIASSYNEQFF
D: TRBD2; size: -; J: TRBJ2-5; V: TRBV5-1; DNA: TGCGCCAGCAGCCCGACTAGCGGGAGGGATTTTGAGACCCAGTACTTC; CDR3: CASSPTSGRDFETQYF
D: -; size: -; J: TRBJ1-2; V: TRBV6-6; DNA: TGTGCCAGCAGTTCAGTACGGGGGGCGGGCTACACCTTC; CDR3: CASSSVRGAGYTF
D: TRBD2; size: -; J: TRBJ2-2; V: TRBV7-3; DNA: TGTGCCAGCAGCTTGACTAGCGGGGGGCTATGGGCCGGGGAGCTGTTTTTT; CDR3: CASSLTSGGLWAGELFF